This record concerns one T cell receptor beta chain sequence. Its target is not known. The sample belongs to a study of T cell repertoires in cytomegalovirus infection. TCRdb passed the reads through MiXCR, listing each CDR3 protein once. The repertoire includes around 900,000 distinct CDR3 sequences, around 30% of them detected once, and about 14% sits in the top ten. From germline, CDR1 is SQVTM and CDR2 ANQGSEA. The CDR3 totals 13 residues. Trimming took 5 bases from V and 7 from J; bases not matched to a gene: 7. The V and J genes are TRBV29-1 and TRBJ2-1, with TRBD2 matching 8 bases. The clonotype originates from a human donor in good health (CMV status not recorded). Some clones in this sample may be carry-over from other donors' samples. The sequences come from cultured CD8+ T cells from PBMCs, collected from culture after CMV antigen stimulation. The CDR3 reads CSVRGGARNEQFF. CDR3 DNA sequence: TGCAGCGTTCGGGGGGGGGCGAGGAATGAGCAGTTCTTC.